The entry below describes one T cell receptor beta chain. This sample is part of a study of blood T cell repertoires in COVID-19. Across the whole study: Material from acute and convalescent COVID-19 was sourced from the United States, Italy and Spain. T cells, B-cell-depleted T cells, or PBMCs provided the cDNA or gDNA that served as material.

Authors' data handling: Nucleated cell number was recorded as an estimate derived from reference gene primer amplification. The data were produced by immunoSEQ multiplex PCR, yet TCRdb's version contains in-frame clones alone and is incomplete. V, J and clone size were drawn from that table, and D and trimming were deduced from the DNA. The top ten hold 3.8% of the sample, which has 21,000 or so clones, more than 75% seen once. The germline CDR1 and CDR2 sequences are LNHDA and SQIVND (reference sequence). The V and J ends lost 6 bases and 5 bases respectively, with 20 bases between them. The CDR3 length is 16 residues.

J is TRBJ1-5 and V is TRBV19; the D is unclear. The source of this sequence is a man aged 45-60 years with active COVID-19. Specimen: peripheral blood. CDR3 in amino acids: CASSLGVGRMHQPQHF. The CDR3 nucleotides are TGTGCCAGTAGCCTCGGGGTCGGCAGGATGCATCAGCCCCAGCATTTT.